Below are 14 T cell receptor beta chains sequenced from a single sample in a study of T cell changes during pregnancy in multiple sclerosis. Clones were read by immunoSEQ multiplex PCR, and TCRdb kept only the in-frame ones, dropping some. The sample yields 50,000 to 60,000 clones, 91% seen once. Sequences were derived from CD4+ T cells from peripheral blood mononuclear cells, sampled in the first trimester of pregnancy. The receptors stem from a female donor with multiple sclerosis, enrolled in a pregnancy study.

This clone has just a few counts. The chain carries TRBV19 and TRBJ2-7; D is perhaps TRBD1 (6 bases). Germline CDR1 reads LNHDA; CDR2 reads SQIVND (reference sequence). Deletions cut 7 bases from V and 3 bases from J, with 13 bases between. CDR3 length: 13 amino acids. CDR3 residues: CASMDRDNYEQYF. For the CDR3, the DNA is TGTGCCAGTATGGATCGGGACAACTACGAGCAGTACTTC.

V gene TRBV4-3 combines with J gene TRBJ1-5; 7 nucleotides align to TRBD1. V dropped 0 bases and J dropped 4; count of bases not matched to a gene: 9. The germline gives CDR1 LGHNA, CDR2 YSLEER. CDR3 length: 17 residues. DNA of the CDR3: TGCGCCAGCAGCCAAGAAATCACAGGGGTGCTGAATCAGCCCCAGCATTTT. It is translated as CASSQEITGVLNQPQHF.

Details on this clone: Other DNA sequences in the same sample also yield this CDR3. The V call is TRBV19, the J call TRBJ2-7; maybe TRBD1 (7 bases). V lost 8 bases to trimming and J lost 2 bases, with 16 bases between them. Germline CDR1 LNHDA, CDR2 SQIVND (reference sequence). CDR3 length equals 14 residues. The CDR3 protein is CASATGDLAYEQYF. Written as DNA, the CDR3 is TGTGCCAGTGCTACAGGGGACTTAGCCTACGAGCAGTACTTC.

This sequence joins TRBV7-3 and TRBJ2-1, with 7 bases identical to TRBD1. CDR1 SGHTA and CDR2 FQGTGA come from the germline V gene. The length of the CDR3 is 13 residues. The V segment lost 4 bases and the J segment 7 bases; nucleotides outside the gene matches: 4. In DNA form, the CDR3 reads TGTGCCAGCAGCTCCCAACAGGGGAATGAGCAGTTCTTC. Its translation: CASSSQQGNEQFF.

The chain employs TRBV7-2 and TRBJ2-1; 8 bases agree with TRBD2. This CDR3 contains 19 residues. Germline lookup yields CDR1 SGHTA and CDR2 FQGNSA. With 4 bases clipped from V and 8 bases from J, the junction kept 22 bases outside the gene matches. The CDR3 DNA is TGTGCCAGCAGCTCTACAGCTGGCACTAGCGGTGGCGGGGGCTATGAGCAGTTCTTC. This translates into CASSSTAGTSGGGGYEQFF.

The V and J genes are TRBV2 and TRBJ1-4; TRBD1 matches at 9 bases. The CDR3 is 15 residues long. The ends lost 4 bases at V and 5 bases at J; junction bases unmatched: 5. Germline CDR1 reads SNHLY; CDR2 reads FYNNEI. CDR3 DNA: TGTGCCAGCAGTGGGACAGGGGCAGGAAATGAAAAACTGTTTTTT. Amino acid sequence: CASSGTGAGNEKLFF.

The rearrangement joins TRBV12-5 to TRBJ2-3; D is perhaps TRBD2 (5 bases). V was cut by 5 bases and J by 2 bases, with 11 bases left in between. This CDR3 has 14 amino acids. Germline CDR1 LGHNT, CDR2 FRNRAP. The DNA of the CDR3 is TGTGCTAGTGGTCCCGGACTCCACACAGATACGCAGTATTTT. Translated, it gives CASGPGLHTDTQYF. The complete variable domain, with remaining parts taken from reference TRBV12-5 and TRBJ2-3, reads DARVTQTPRHKVTEMGQEVTMRCQPILGHNTVFWYRQTMMQGLELLAYFRNRAPLDDSGMPKDRFSAEMPDATLATLKIQPSEPRDSAVYFCASGPGLHTDTQYFGPGTRLTVL.

This chain uses TRBV7-2 with TRBJ1-1; TRBD1 is a possible D gene (5 bases). Between the trimmed V and J ends, which lost 2 bases and 1 base, there was a span of 8 bases. This CDR3 region has 14 residues. The V gene's germline CDR1 is SGHTA and CDR2 FQGNSA. The CDR3 bases are TGTGCCAGCAGCTTACTAGGGGAGAACACTGAAGCTTTCTTT. Residues: CASSLLGENTEAFF.

V is TRBV25-1 and J is TRBJ1-1, with a tentative D call TRBD1 (5 bases). The V gene lost 2 bases and the J gene lost 1 base, with 14 bases spanning the gap. From germline, CDR1 is MGHDK and CDR2 SYGVNS. The CDR3 is made up of 16 amino acids. The CDR3 DNA sequence: TGTGCCAGCAGTGAACTCCTCCTTACAGGGAACACTGAAGCTTTCTTT. Amino acids: CASSELLLTGNTEAFF.

The chain links TRBV18 to TRBJ1-1; the D gene is possibly TRBD1 (5 bases). Germline loops: CDR1 KGHSH, CDR2 LQKENI. Deletions cut 7 bases from V and 5 bases from J, with 11 bases between. The CDR3 runs to 12 residues. CDR3 residues: CASLPGGTEAFF. The DNA of the CDR3 is TGTGCCAGCTTACCCGGGGGGACTGAAGCTTTCTTT.

On this clone itself: Other DNA sequences of this sample code for an identical CDR3. The chain employs TRBV4-3 and TRBJ1-2; 9 bases fit TRBD1. This CDR3 comprises 14 residues. V lost 1 base and J lost 8; bases outside the gene matches: 5. Germline CDR1 is LGHNA and CDR2 is YSLEER. The CDR3 region has the DNA TGCGCCAGCAGCCAAGGACAGGGGGACTTCGGCTACACCTTC. Translation gives CASSQGQGDFGYTF.

CDR3: CASSRGADNEQFF. CDR3 nucleotides: TGTGCCAGCAGCCGCGGGGCCGACAATGAGCAGTTCTTC. This chain links TRBV7-2 with TRBJ2-1; weak D call: TRBD2 (6 bases). Germline CDR1 is SGHTA and CDR2 is FQGNSA. The CDR3 has 13 residues. With 5 bases removed from V and 5 bases from J, the gap between germline ends came to 10 bases. The complete variable domain, with remaining parts taken from reference TRBV7-2 and TRBJ2-1, reads GAGVSQSPSNKVTEKGKDVELRCDPISGHTALYWYRQSLGQGLEFLIYFQGNSAPDKSGLPSDRFSAERTGGSVSTLTIQRTQQEDSAVYLCASSRGADNEQFFGPGTRLTVL.

The genes are TRBV9 and TRBJ2-4, with D perhaps matching TRBD1 (6 bases). V lost 5 bases and J lost 3, with 15 bases in between. Germline V gene lookup returns CDR1 SGDLS and CDR2 YYNGEE. This CDR3 has 15 amino acids. CDR3 DNA sequence: TGTGCCAGCAGTACAGGGCCCGTGGACAAAAACATTCAGTACTTC. Translation: CASSTGPVDKNIQYF.

The J gene is TRBJ2-7, the V gene TRBV6-1, with D unclear. Per germline, CDR1 MNHNS and CDR2 SASEGT. Between the trimmed V and J ends, which lost 5 bases and 0 bases, there was a span of 11 bases. This CDR3 has 14 residues. Here the CDR3 reads CASSPTSDSYEQYF. The CDR3 DNA sequence: TGTGCCAGCAGTCCCACATCCGACTCCTACGAGCAGTACTTC.